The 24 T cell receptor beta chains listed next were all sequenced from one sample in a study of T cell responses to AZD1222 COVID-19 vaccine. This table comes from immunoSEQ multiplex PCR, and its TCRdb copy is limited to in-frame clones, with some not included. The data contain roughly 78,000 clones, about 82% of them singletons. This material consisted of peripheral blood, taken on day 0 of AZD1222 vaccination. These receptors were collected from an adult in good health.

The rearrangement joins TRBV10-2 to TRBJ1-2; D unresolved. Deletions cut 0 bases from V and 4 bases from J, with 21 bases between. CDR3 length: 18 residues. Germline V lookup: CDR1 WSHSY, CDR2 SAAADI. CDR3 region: CASSESKDGAIIPYGYTF. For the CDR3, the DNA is TGCGCCAGCAGTGAGTCGAAGGACGGAGCCATAATCCCCTATGGCTACACCTTC.

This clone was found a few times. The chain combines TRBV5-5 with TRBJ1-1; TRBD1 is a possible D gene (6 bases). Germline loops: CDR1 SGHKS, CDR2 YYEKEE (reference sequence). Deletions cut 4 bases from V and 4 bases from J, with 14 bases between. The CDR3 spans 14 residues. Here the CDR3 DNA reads TGTGCCAGCAGCCCATCAGGGGTGTTCACTGAAGCTTTCTTT. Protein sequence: CASSPSGVFTEAFF. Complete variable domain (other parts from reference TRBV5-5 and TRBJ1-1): DAGVTQSPTHLIKTRGQQVTLRCSPISGHKSVSWYQQVLGQGPQFIFQYYEKEERGRGNFPDRFSARQFPNYSSELNVNALLLGDSALYLCASSPSGVFTEAFFGQGTRLTVV.

Written as DNA, the CDR3 is TGTGCCAGCAGTCCAGGACAAACCGAAGCTTTCTTT. This encodes CASSPGQTEAFF. V gene TRBV12-3 or TRBV12-4 combines with J gene TRBJ1-1, with D possibly TRBD1 on 5 matching bases. Between the trimmed V and J ends, which lost 5 bases and 8 bases, there was a span of 12 bases. This CDR3 region has 12 residues.

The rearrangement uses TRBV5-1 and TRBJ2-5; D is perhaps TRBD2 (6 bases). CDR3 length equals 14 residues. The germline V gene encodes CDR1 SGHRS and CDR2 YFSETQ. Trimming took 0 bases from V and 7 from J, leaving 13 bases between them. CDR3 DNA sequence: TGCGCCAGCAGCTTGGACTCTTTGGGGGGGACCCAGTACTTC. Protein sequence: CASSLDSLGGTQYF.

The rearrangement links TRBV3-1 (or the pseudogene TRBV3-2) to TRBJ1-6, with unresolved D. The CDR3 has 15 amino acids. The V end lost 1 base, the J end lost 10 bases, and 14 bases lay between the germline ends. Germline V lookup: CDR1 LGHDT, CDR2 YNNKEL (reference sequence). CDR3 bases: TGTGCCAGCAGCCAAGGGGTTCGGAGAGGCTCACCCCTCCACTTT. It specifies CASSQGVRRGSPLHF.

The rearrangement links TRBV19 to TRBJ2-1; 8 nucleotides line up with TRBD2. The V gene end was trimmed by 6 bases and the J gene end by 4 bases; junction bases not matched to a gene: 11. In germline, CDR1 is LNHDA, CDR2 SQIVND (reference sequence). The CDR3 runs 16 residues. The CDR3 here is CASSGSAGETYNEQFF. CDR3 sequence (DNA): TGTGCCAGTAGCGGGTCAGCGGGAGAGACTTACAATGAGCAGTTCTTC.

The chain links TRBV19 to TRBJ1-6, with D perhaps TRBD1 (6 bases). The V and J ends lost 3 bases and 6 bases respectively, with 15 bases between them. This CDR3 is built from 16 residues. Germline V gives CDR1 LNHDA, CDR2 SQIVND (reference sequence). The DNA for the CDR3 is TGTGCCAGTAGTATCGGGCAGGGGAGTATTAATTCACCCCTCCACTTT. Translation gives CASSIGQGSINSPLHF.

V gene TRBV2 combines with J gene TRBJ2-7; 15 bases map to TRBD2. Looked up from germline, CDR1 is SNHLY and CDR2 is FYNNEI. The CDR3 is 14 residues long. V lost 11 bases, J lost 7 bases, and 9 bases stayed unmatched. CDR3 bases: TGTGCCGGGACTAGCGGGAGGACCTCGGGTGAGCAGTACTTC. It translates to CAGTSGRTSGEQYF.

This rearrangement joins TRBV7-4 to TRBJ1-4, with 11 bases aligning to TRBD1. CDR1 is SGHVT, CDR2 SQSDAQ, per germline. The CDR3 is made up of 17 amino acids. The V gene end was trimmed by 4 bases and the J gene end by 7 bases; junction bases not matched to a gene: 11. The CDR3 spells CASSSIGTGGSGEKLFF. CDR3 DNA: TGTGCCAGCAGCTCGATTGGGACAGGGGGGAGTGGTGAAAAACTGTTTTTT.

The CDR3 sequence: CASSRDRGAEKLFF. The DNA for the CDR3 is TGCGCCAGCAGCCGCGACAGGGGTGCTGAAAAACTGTTTTTT. The chain carries TRBV5-1 and TRBJ1-4, with 8 positions matching TRBD1. V trimming: 4 bases; J trimming: 7 bases; junction bases outside the gene matches: 6. Per the germline V gene, CDR1 is SGHRS and CDR2 is YFSETQ. The CDR3 consists of 14 residues.

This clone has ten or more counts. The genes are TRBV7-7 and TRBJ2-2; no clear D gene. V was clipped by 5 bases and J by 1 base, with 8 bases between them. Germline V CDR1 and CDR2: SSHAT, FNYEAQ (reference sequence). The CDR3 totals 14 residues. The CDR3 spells CASSLDKNTGELFF. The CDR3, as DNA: TGTGCCAGCAGCCTCGACAAGAACACCGGGGAGCTGTTTTTT. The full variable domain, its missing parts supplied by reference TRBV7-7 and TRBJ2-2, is GAGVSQSPRYKVTKRGQDVTLRCDPISSHATLYWYQQALGQGPEFLTYFNYEAQPDKSGLPSDRFSAERPEGSISTLTIQRTEQRDSAMYRCASSLDKNTGELFFGEGSRLTVL.

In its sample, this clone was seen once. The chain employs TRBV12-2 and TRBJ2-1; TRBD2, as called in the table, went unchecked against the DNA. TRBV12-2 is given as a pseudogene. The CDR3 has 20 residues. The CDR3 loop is CASRSPPGLAGGGSYNEQFF. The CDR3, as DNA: TGTGCAAGTCGCTCACCACCGGGACTAGCGGGAGGGGGTTCCTACAATGAGCAGTTCTTC.

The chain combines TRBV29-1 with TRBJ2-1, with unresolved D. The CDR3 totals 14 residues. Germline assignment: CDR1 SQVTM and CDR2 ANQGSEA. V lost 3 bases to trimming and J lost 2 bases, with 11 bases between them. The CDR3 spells CSVDRQLTYNEQFF. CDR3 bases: TGCAGCGTTGATCGGCAGCTAACCTACAATGAGCAGTTCTTC.

The chain's CDR3 is CASSKEEEWGNTIYF. The CDR3 DNA follows: TGTGCCAGCAGCAAAGAGGAGGAGTGGGGAAACACCATATATTTT. The chain carries TRBV21-1 and TRBJ1-3. TRBV21-1 has pseudogene status. CDR3 length: 15 amino acids.

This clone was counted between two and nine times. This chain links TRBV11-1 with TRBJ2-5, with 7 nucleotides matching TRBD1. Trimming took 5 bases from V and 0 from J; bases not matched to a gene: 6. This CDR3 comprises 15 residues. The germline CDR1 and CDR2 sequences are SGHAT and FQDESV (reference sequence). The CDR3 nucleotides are TGTGCCAGCAGCCTTGACAGGGCACACCAAGAGACCCAGTACTTC. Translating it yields CASSLDRAHQETQYF.

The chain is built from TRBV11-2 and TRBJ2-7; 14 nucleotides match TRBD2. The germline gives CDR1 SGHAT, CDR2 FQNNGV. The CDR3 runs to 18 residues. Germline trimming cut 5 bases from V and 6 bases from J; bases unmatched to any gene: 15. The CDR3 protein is CASSPKRGLAGALREQYF. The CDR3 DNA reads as TGTGCCAGCAGCCCAAAGCGGGGACTAGCGGGAGCCCTCCGCGAGCAGTACTTC.

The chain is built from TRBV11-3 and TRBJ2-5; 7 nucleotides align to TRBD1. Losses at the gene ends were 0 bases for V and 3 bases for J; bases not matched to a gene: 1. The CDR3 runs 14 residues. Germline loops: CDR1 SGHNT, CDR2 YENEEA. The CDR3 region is CASSLDGTEETQYF. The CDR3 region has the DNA TGTGCCAGCAGCTTAGACGGGACAGAAGAGACCCAGTACTTC.

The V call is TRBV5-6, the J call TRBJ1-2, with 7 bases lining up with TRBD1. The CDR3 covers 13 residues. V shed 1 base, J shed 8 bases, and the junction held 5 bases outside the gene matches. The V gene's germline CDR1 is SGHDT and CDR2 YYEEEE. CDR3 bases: TGTGCCAGCAGCTTGAGGGGGCCCGGAGGCTACACCTTC. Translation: CASSLRGPGGYTF.

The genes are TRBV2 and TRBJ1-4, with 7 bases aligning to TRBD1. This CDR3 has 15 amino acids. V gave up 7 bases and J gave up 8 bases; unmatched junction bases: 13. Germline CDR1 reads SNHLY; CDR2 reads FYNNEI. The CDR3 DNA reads TGTGCCAGCACCCCTTTGGCAGGGGGTGGCGAAAAACTGTTTTTT. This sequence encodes CASTPLAGGGEKLFF.

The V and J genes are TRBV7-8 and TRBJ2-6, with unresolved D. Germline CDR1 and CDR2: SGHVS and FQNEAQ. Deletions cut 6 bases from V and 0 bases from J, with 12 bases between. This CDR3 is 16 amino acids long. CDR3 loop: CASSFELLSGANVLTF. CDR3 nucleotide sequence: TGTGCCAGCAGTTTCGAACTTCTCTCTGGGGCCAACGTCCTGACTTTC.

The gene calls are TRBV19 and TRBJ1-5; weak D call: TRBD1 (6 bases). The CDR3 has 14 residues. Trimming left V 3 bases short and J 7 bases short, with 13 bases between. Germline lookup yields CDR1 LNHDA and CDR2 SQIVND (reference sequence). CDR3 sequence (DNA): TGTGCCAGTAGTATGTTAGGGGGAGGCCAGCCCCAGCATTTT. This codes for CASSMLGGGQPQHF.

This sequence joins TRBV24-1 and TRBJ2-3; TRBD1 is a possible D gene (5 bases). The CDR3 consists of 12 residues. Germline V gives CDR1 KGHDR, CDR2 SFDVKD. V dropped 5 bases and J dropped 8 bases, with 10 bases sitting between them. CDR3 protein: CATSGPQGTQYF. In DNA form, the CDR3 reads TGTGCCACCAGTGGGCCTCAGGGTACGCAGTATTTT.

DNA of the CDR3: TGTGCCAGCAGCCACTACAGGGAGGGGAATAATCAGCCCCAGCATTTT. It specifies CASSHYREGNNQPQHF. The chain combines TRBV7-3 with TRBJ1-5, with TRBD1 as a possible D gene (6 bases). CDR1 SGHTA and CDR2 FQGTGA come from the germline V gene. Trimming shortened V by 5 bases and J by 4 bases, and 18 bases separated the two germline ends. CDR3 length equals 16 residues.

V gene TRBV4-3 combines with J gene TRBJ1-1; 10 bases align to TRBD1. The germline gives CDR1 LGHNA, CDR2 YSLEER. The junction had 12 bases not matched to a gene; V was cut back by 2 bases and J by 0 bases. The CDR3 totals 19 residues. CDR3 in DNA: TGCGCCAGCAGCCAATCCTGGAACCGACAGGGGGCCTTGAACACTGAAGCTTTCTTT. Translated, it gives CASSQSWNRQGALNTEAFF.